This is a list of T cell receptor beta chains from one sample in a study of CD8+ T cells in alopecia areata. Using immunoSEQ multiplex PCR, the repertoire was profiled, and TCRdb retains in-frame clones only, with some absent. There are roughly 200,000 clones in the sample; roughly two fifths occur only once, and 0.48% lies in the top ten. The sample in question was CD4+ T cells sorted from blood, obtained at week 34, from a patient treated with tofacitinib. Receptor source: a human donor with alopecia areata. CDR3s include the opening cysteine and the closing phenylalanine or tryptophan. D genes are given only for firm matches. Rows give clone size only sometimes, using once, few, many, or a class for an expanded clone.

j_call,clone_size,v_call,d_call,cdr3_aa,cdr3_nt
TRBJ2-7,NA,TRBV18,NA,CASSYLGEQYF,TGTGCCAGCTCATATCTGGGGGAGCAGTACTTC
TRBJ2-1,NA,TRBV5-6,TRBD2,CASSSSGTIFYHNEQFF,TGTGCCAGCAGCTCCTCCGGGACTATATTTTACCACAATGAGCAGTTCTTC
TRBJ2-7,few,TRBV6-5,TRBD2,CASSSRLAGGYEQYF,TGTGCCAGCAGTTCAAGACTAGCGGGAGGCTACGAGCAGTACTTC
TRBJ2-1,NA,TRBV5-1,NA,CASSAISVLSSYNEQFF,TGCGCCAGCTCTGCTATTTCCGTTTTAAGCTCCTACAATGAGCAGTTCTTC
TRBJ2-7,NA,TRBV5-4,TRBD2,CASSQETSGRGEQYF,TGTGCCAGCAGCCAAGAGACTAGCGGGAGAGGCGAGCAGTACTTC
TRBJ1-1,few,TRBV30,NA,CAWSVLGYTEAFF,TGTGCCTGGAGTGTTCTGGGGTACACTGAAGCTTTCTTT
TRBJ2-3,few,TRBV4-1,TRBD2,CASSQDLGSGRADTQYF,TGCGCCAGCAGCCAAGACCTCGGTAGCGGGAGAGCAGATACGCAGTATTTT
TRBJ1-2,few,TRBV5-5,TRBD1,CASSWGGQNYGYTF,TGTGCCAGCAGCTGGGGGGGACAGAACTATGGCTACACCTTC
TRBJ1-5,NA,TRBV9,NA,CASSVGPGSNQPQHF,TGTGCCAGCAGCGTAGGGCCGGGAAGCAATCAGCCCCAGCATTTT
TRBJ1-2,NA,TRBV6-5,NA,CASRDTGNSRGYTF,TGTGCCAGCAGAGATACAGGGAATTCGCGGGGCTACACCTTC
TRBJ2-3,NA,TRBV5-4,NA,CASSFGPLTRADTQYF,TGTGCCAGCAGCTTCGGGCCACTGACTAGGGCAGATACGCAGTATTTT
TRBJ2-3,few,TRBV7-9,NA,CATNTQYF,TGTGCCACCAATACGCAGTATTTT
TRBJ2-1,NA,TRBV30,TRBD2,CASSGRHYNEQFF,TGTGCCTCTAGCGGGAGACACTACAATGAGCAGTTCTTC
TRBJ1-2,few,TRBV29-1,NA,CSVDVWGRMDYGYTF,TGCAGCGTTGATGTGTGGGGCAGGATGGACTATGGCTACACCTTC
TRBJ2-7,once,TRBV30,NA,CAWSSGSSYEQYF,TGTGCCTGGAGTAGTGGGAGCTCCTACGAGCAGTACTTC
TRBJ2-3,NA,TRBV7-6,TRBD1,CASSLGRTGSTDTQYF,TGTGCCAGCAGCTTAGGGAGGACAGGTAGCACAGATACGCAGTATTTT
TRBJ2-7,many,TRBV6-6,NA,CASSYTGPLNEQYF,TGTGCCAGCAGTTACACGGGACCTCTTAACGAGCAGTACTTC
TRBJ1-2,once,TRBV5-1,NA,CASSPFLGQYIPRNYGYTF,TGCGCCAGCAGCCCGTTTTTAGGACAGTACATCCCGAGGAACTATGGCTACACCTTC
TRBJ1-2,NA,TRBV2,NA,CASSDGQVIYGYTF,TGTGCCAGCAGTGACGGTCAGGTAATCTATGGCTACACCTTC
TRBJ2-3,NA,TRBV6-5,NA,CASSSRSDTQYF,TGTGCCAGCAGTTCCAGGTCAGATACGCAGTATTTT
TRBJ2-7,NA,TRBV7-9,NA,CASSLGARGYEQYF,TGTGCCAGCAGCTTAGGGGCCAGGGGCTACGAGCAGTACTTC
TRBJ1-1,few,TRBV29-1,NA,CSFGDTYTEAFF,TGCAGCTTCGGGGACACTTACACTGAAGCTTTCTTT
TRBJ1-2,NA,TRBV2,NA,CASRATFPYGYTF,TGTGCCAGCAGGGCAACGTTCCCTTATGGCTACACCTTC
TRBJ2-7,few,TRBV4-1,NA,CASSQRQEAYEQYF,TGCGCCAGCAGCCAAAGACAGGAAGCCTACGAGCAGTACTTC
TRBJ2-6,many,TRBV7-9,NA,CASSLRTGYGANVLTF,TGTGCCAGCAGCTTACGCACAGGGTACGGGGCCAACGTCCTGACTTTC
TRBJ2-1,few,TRBV25-1,NA,CASSRALAVDEQFF,TGTGCCAGCTCAAGGGCACTAGCAGTCGATGAGCAGTTCTTC
TRBJ2-7,few,TRBV6-6,TRBD1,CASGISSGGSYEQYF,TGTGCCAGCGGAATATCATCAGGGGGTAGCTACGAGCAGTACTTC
TRBJ2-7,few,TRBV7-9,NA,CASSRDNYEQYF,TGTGCCAGCAGCAGGGACAACTACGAGCAGTACTTC
TRBJ2-3,NA,TRBV5-4,TRBD1,CASSPPGQGGTDTQYF,TGTGCCAGCAGCCCCCCGGGACAGGGAGGCACAGATACGCAGTATTTT
TRBJ2-4,few,TRBV2,NA,CASSEGRDKKYF,TGTGCCAGCAGTGAAGGCCGGGACAAAAAGTACTTC
TRBJ1-2,many,TRBV11-2,NA,CASSSGPLGYTF,TGTGCCAGCAGCTCAGGGCCCCTTGGCTACACCTTC
TRBJ2-1,few,TRBV6-6,TRBD1,CASSYGTGDYEQFF,TGTGCCAGCAGTTATGGGACAGGGGATTATGAGCAGTTCTTC
TRBJ1-1,NA,TRBV5-1,NA,CASSLDRPTEAFF,TGCGCCAGCAGCTTGGACAGGCCCACTGAAGCTTTCTTT
TRBJ2-7,NA,TRBV21-1,NA,CASSEVAGDLTYEQYF,TGTGCCAGCAGCGAAGTAGCGGGAGATCTTACGTACGAGCAGTACTTC
TRBJ1-2,many,TRBV7-9,TRBD1,CASSPQPDREDGYTF,TGTGCCAGCAGCCCACAACCGGACAGGGAAGATGGCTACACCTTC
TRBJ1-1,NA,TRBV29-1,TRBD1,CSVRQGATEAFF,TGCAGCGTTCGACAGGGGGCCACTGAAGCTTTCTTT
TRBJ2-5,NA,TRBV25-1,NA,CASSESPQETQYF,TGTGCCAGCAGTGAATCTCCTCAAGAGACCCAGTACTTC
TRBJ2-7,NA,TRBV4-1,NA,CASSRDRTSSYEQYF,TGTGCCAGCAGCCGGGACCGTACTTCCTCCTACGAGCAGTACTTC
TRBJ2-6,NA,TRBV9,NA,CASSVRREGSGANVLTF,TGTGCCAGCAGCGTCCGACGCGAGGGCTCCGGGGCCAACGTCCTGACTTTC
TRBJ1-1,few,TRBV10-3,NA,CAISESGGEAFF,TGTGCCATCAGTGAGTCCGGGGGTGAAGCTTTCTTT
TRBJ2-3,few,TRBV5-1,NA,CASGDSSADTQYF,TGCGCCAGCGGAGATAGTAGTGCAGATACGCAGTATTTT
TRBJ2-1,NA,TRBV10-3,NA,CAISDRREQFF,TGTGCCATCAGTGACAGGCGTGAGCAGTTCTTC
TRBJ2-5,few,TRBV30,NA,CAWSVLSTKETQYF,TGTGCCTGGAGTGTACTTTCCACAAAAGAGACCCAGTACTTC
TRBJ2-5,once,TRBV30,NA,CAWNLAVGRAGGTQYF,TGTGCCTGGAACCTTGCGGTGGGACGAGCTGGGGGGACCCAGTACTTC
TRBJ1-5,few,TRBV7-9,NA,CASSLAGQPQHF,TGTGCCAGCAGCTTAGCAGGGCAGCCCCAGCATTTT
TRBJ2-1,NA,TRBV5-4,NA,CASSQHSGNEQFF,TGTGCCAGCAGCCAACACAGTGGGAATGAGCAGTTCTTC
TRBJ2-7,NA,TRBV29-1,NA,CSVEAEAYEQYF,TGCAGCGTTGAAGCGGAGGCCTACGAGCAGTACTTC
TRBJ2-3,few,TRBV7-9,NA,CASSLAGPRTDTQYF,TGTGCCAGCAGCTTAGCAGGTCCCCGGACAGATACGCAGTATTTT
TRBJ1-5,NA,TRBV4-2,NA,CASSQDPNQPQHF,TGTGCCAGCAGCCAAGATCCCAATCAGCCCCAGCATTTT
TRBJ2-1,NA,TRBV15,TRBD2,CATSRKTELAGGVWSYNEQFF,TGTGCCACCAGCCGAAAAACGGAGCTAGCGGGAGGCGTATGGTCCTACAATGAGCAGTTCTTC
TRBJ2-7,few,TRBV11-2,NA,CASSSEAGTEQYF,TGTGCCAGCAGCTCGGAGGCAGGGACGGAGCAGTACTTC
TRBJ1-5,NA,TRBV6-5,NA,CASSYGWPANQPQHF,TGTGCCAGCAGTTACGGGTGGCCAGCAAATCAGCCCCAGCATTTT
TRBJ2-7,few,TRBV30,NA,CAWSGGLSTYEQYF,TGTGCCTGGAGTGGCGGACTGAGTACCTACGAGCAGTACTTC
TRBJ1-2,NA,TRBV30,NA,CACLRESNYGYTF,TGTGCCTGCCTGCGAGAATCTAACTATGGCTACACCTTC